The 28 T cell receptor beta chains below come from one sample, sequenced in a study of blood T cell repertoires in COVID-19 (dated by TCRdb to 2020 to 2022). Preparation of the library involved the immunoSEQ multiplex PCR assay. What TCRdb holds here is the immuneACCESS table cut down to in-frame rearrangements. Part of the clones is not present; checked against another copy, under half of the missing clones reflect an unresolved V gene, and the others are unexplained. The sample records 240,000 or so clones, more than 80% of which are singletons. 6.5% to 9% of the sample belongs to the ten largest clones. What was sequenced was peripheral blood. These receptor sequences come from a woman older than 75 with COVID-19, enrolled during active disease.

The CDR3 sequence is CASSPEWGQINSPLHF. The CDR3 DNA reads as TGTGCCAGCAGCCCGGAGTGGGGACAGATCAATTCACCCCTCCACTTT. This chain links TRBV5-4 with TRBJ1-6; the match to TRBD1 covers 7 bases. This CDR3 region has 16 residues. Germline trimming cut 4 bases from V and 7 bases from J; bases unmatched to any gene: 11. Per the germline V gene, CDR1 is SGHNT and CDR2 is YYREEE (reference sequence).

This rearrangement joins TRBV9 to TRBJ1-1; TRBD1 is a possible D gene (6 bases). Trimming pared 0 bases from V and 1 base from J, leaving 10 bases between. The germline V gene has CDR1 SGDLS and CDR2 YYNGEE. This CDR3 comprises 15 residues. The CDR3 nucleotides read TGTGCCAGCAGCGTAGTCATAGGGGGGAACACTGAAGCTTTCTTT. Residues: CASSVVIGGNTEAFF. The full variable domain, rest sourced from reference TRBV9 and TRBJ1-1, is DSGVTQTPKHLITATGQRVTLRCSPRSGDLSVYWYQQSLDQGLQFLIQYYNGEERAKGNILERFSAQQFPDLHSELNLSSLELGDSALYFCASSVVIGGNTEAFFGQGTRLTVV.

This chain uses TRBV6-2 or TRBV6-3 with TRBJ1-1; D remains ambiguous. Germline CDR1 is MNHEY and CDR2 is SVGEGT. The V end was cut by 4 bases, the J end by 10 bases, with 13 bases between. CDR3 size: 12 residues. The CDR3: CASSFNWARAFF. The CDR3, as DNA: TGTGCCAGCAGTTTTAACTGGGCACGAGCTTTCTTT.

The rearrangement uses TRBV27 and TRBJ2-1, with a possible D match to TRBD1 (6 bases). Germline V gene sequence: CDR1 MNHEY, CDR2 SMNVEV (reference sequence). This CDR3 has 13 amino acids. V lost 6 bases, J lost 4 bases, and 10 bases lay in between. The CDR3 region has the DNA TGTGCCAGCAGGGACAGACCATACAATGAGCAGTTCTTC. It encodes CASRDRPYNEQFF.

V is TRBV5-4 and J is TRBJ1-2; 7 nucleotides agree with TRBD1. With V trimmed by 3 bases and J by 3 bases, 5 bases remained unmatched. The CDR3 loop spans 14 amino acids. The germline V gene encodes CDR1 SGHNT and CDR2 YYREEE (reference sequence). The CDR3 loop is CASSSEQGYYGYTF. In nucleotides, the CDR3 is TGTGCCAGCAGCTCCGAACAGGGGTACTATGGCTACACCTTC.

The rearrangement links TRBV5-1 to TRBJ1-4, with TRBD1 as a possible D gene (6 bases). Germline CDR1 SGHRS, CDR2 YFSETQ. V was cut by 4 bases and J by 5 bases, with 12 bases left in between. This CDR3 is 14 amino acids long. CDR3 residues: CASSLGTPNEKLFF. CDR3 DNA: TGCGCCAGCAGCCTAGGGACACCGAATGAAAAACTGTTTTTT.

The chain joins TRBV9 to TRBJ1-1; 10 nucleotides match TRBD1. The CDR3 spans 14 residues. V lost 4 bases, J lost 1 base, and 1 base stayed unmatched. Germline CDR1 and CDR2: SGDLS and YYNGEE. The CDR3 DNA follows: TGTGCCAGCAGCCGGGACAGGGGGAACACTGAAGCTTTCTTT. Translating it yields CASSRDRGNTEAFF.

V usage is TRBV19 and J usage is TRBJ2-5; D is undetermined. There are 15 residues in the CDR3. Trimming stripped 0 bases from V and 4 bases from J, with 12 bases between. CDR1 and CDR2 (germline): LNHDA, SQIVND (reference sequence). The CDR3 nucleotides read TGTGCCAGTAGTATAGAAACCCGGCAGGTAGAGACCCAGTACTTC. It translates to CASSIETRQVETQYF.

V usage is TRBV20-1 and J usage is TRBJ1-5, with D unclear. Trimming left V 3 bases short and J 3 bases short, with 6 bases between. Looked up from germline, CDR1 is DFQATT and CDR2 is SNEGSKA (reference sequence). This CDR3 spans 12 amino acids. This CDR3 is CSASSSNQPQHF. CDR3 in DNA: TGCAGTGCTAGTTCCTCCAATCAGCCCCAGCATTTT.

V is TRBV6-5 and J is TRBJ1-6; the D is unclear. V shed 10 bases and J shed 9 bases, with 19 bases lying between them. CDR1 and CDR2 from the germline V gene are MNHEY and SVGAGI. This CDR3 has 14 amino acids. The CDR3 loop is CATSLGRVVSPLHF. The CDR3 DNA reads as TGTGCCACCTCGCTAGGGAGGGTTGTTTCACCCCTCCACTTT.

The CDR3 bases are TGTGCCAGCAGCCATCCGAATGGGGGGGGCTACACCTTC. Its translation: CASSHPNGGGYTF. The chain joins TRBV3-1 (or the pseudogene TRBV3-2) to TRBJ1-2; possibly TRBD1 for D (5 bases). The CDR3 has 13 residues. Germline-derived CDR1 and CDR2 are LGHDT and YNNKEL (reference sequence). The V gene lost 3 bases and the J gene lost 8 bases, with 13 bases spanning the gap.

The chain uses TRBV7-8 and TRBJ2-1; D uncertain. Germline V lookup: CDR1 SGHVS, CDR2 FQNEAQ. Between the trimmed V and J ends, which lost 5 bases and 0 bases, there was a span of 14 bases. CDR3 length equals 16 residues. CDR3 loop: CASSAQWSSSYNEQFF. CDR3 DNA: TGTGCCAGCAGCGCTCAATGGTCGAGCTCCTACAATGAGCAGTTCTTC.

This clone is a singleton in its sample. The V and J genes are TRBV7-6 and TRBJ1-4, with D perhaps TRBD1 (5 bases). Germline V gene sequence: CDR1 SGHVS, CDR2 FNYEAQ. This CDR3 region has 15 residues. V was shortened by 5 bases and J by 0 bases, with 10 bases between the two germline ends. The CDR3 region has the DNA TGTGCCAGCAGCCCCCGGACAACAACTAATGAAAAACTGTTTTTT. Amino acids: CASSPRTTTNEKLFF.

The chain links TRBV5-4 to TRBJ2-1, with 7 bases identical to TRBD1. Germline V gene lookup returns CDR1 SGHNT and CDR2 YYREEE (reference sequence). The V segment lost 2 bases and the J segment 7 bases; nucleotides outside the gene matches: 6. This CDR3 is 14 amino acids long. The CDR3 nucleotides are TGTGCCAGCAGCTTAAGGGACAGAGAAAATGAGCAGTTCTTC. Residues: CASSLRDRENEQFF.

This clone was seen a single time. The chain employs TRBV27 and TRBJ1-2, with D possibly TRBD1 on 5 matching bases. CDR3 length: 17 residues. Germline V gene data show CDR1 as MNHEY and CDR2 as SMNVEV (reference sequence). The germline V and J ends were trimmed by 10 bases and 0 bases, with 24 bases remaining between them. The CDR3 DNA is TGTGCCACTTCTGGGCAGGGCCGGAGAGATTCTAACTATGGCTACACCTTC. The encoded protein is CATSGQGRRDSNYGYTF.

V gene TRBV18 combines with J gene TRBJ2-1; 8 nucleotides agree with TRBD2. Germline CDR1 reads KGHSH; CDR2 reads LQKENI. The CDR3 consists of 16 residues. V gave up 2 bases and J gave up 6 bases; unmatched junction bases: 9. The CDR3: CASSPWPAGESNEQFF. The CDR3, as DNA: TGTGCCAGCTCACCATGGCCAGCGGGAGAATCCAATGAGCAGTTCTTC.

The V call is TRBV18, the J call TRBJ2-6; D is undetermined. The V end was cut by 3 bases, the J end by 0 bases, with 3 bases between. CDR3 size: 14 residues. Per germline, CDR1 KGHSH and CDR2 LQKENI. The CDR3 here is CASSPNSGANVLTF. The CDR3 coding sequence is TGTGCCAGCTCACCCAACTCTGGGGCCAACGTCCTGACTTTC.

The chain recombines TRBV5-1 with TRBJ1-6; no clear D gene. The germline CDR1 and CDR2 sequences are SGHRS and YFSETQ. The CDR3 length is 14 residues. Deletions cut 0 bases from V and 10 bases from J, with 11 bases between. DNA of the CDR3: TGCGCCAGCAGCTTGGAAGGGAGAGAATCACCCCTCCACTTT. Protein: CASSLEGRESPLHF.

The chain is built from TRBV7-3 and TRBJ2-3; TRBD1 matches 9 bases. Per germline, CDR1 SGHTA and CDR2 FQGTGA. J was trimmed by 8 bases and V by 4 bases; bases with no gene match: 7. The CDR3 has 14 residues. This CDR3 is CASSSGTGTSTQYF. For the CDR3, the DNA is TGTGCCAGCAGCTCCGGGACAGGGACTTCTACGCAGTATTTT. The full variable domain, its missing parts supplied by reference TRBV7-3 and TRBJ2-3, is GAGVSQTPSNKVTEKGKYVELRCDPISGHTALYWYRQSLGQGPEFLIYFQGTGAADDSGLPNDRFFAVRPEGSVSTLKIQRTERGDSAVYLCASSSGTGTSTQYFGPGTRLTVL.

V and J are TRBV11-2 and TRBJ1-1; D not resolved. The CDR3 spans 13 residues. CDR1 is SGHAT, CDR2 FQNNGV, per germline. The V and J ends lost 4 bases and 3 bases respectively, with 9 bases between them. CDR3 sequence (DNA): TGTGCCAGCAGCTCCACAGACGACACTGAAGCTTTCTTT. It encodes CASSSTDDTEAFF.

The V and J genes are TRBV5-4 and TRBJ1-1, with TRBD1 identical over 9 bases. This CDR3 region has 13 residues. The germline V gene has CDR1 SGHNT and CDR2 YYREEE (reference sequence). J lost 3 bases, V lost 10 bases, and 7 bases had no gene match. The CDR3 reads CACHRGQDTEAFF. The CDR3 nucleotides read TGTGCCTGTCACAGGGGGCAGGACACTGAAGCTTTCTTT.

This sequence joins TRBV2 and TRBJ1-5; D perhaps matches TRBD1 (6 bases). Per germline, CDR1 SNHLY and CDR2 FYNNEI. CDR3 length: 14 amino acids. V was cut by 6 bases and J by 2 bases, with 11 bases left in between. The CDR3 protein is CASSPQGGNQPQHF. CDR3 coding DNA: TGTGCCAGCAGCCCACAGGGCGGCAATCAGCCCCAGCATTTT.

V usage is TRBV6-5 and J usage is TRBJ2-2; D remains ambiguous. With 4 bases removed from V and 1 base from J, the gap between germline ends came to 7 bases. The CDR3 has 14 residues. Germline V gives CDR1 MNHEY, CDR2 SVGAGI. CDR3 bases: TGTGCCAGCAGTTCCCACGGGAACACCGGGGAGCTGTTTTTT. It yields the protein CASSSHGNTGELFF.

This clone has a single count. This rearrangement joins TRBV5-4 to TRBJ1-5, with D perhaps matching TRBD1 (6 bases). The germline CDR1 and CDR2 sequences are SGHNT and YYREEE (reference sequence). This CDR3 spans 14 amino acids. V was trimmed by 3 bases and J by 5 bases, leaving 12 bases between them. The CDR3 DNA is TGTGCCAGCAGCTCACAGGGCTCTCATCAGCCCCAGCATTTT. Translated, it gives CASSSQGSHQPQHF.

The V call is TRBV4-2, the J call TRBJ1-5; 7 positions agree with TRBD1. Unmatched junction bases numbered 11, after V lost 0 bases and J lost 0 bases. This CDR3 is built from 19 residues. Germline CDR1 is LGHNA and CDR2 is YNFKEQ. CDR3 in amino acids: CASSQDRGDRVYSNQPQHF. In DNA, the CDR3 is TGTGCCAGCAGCCAAGATCGGGGAGACAGGGTTTATAGCAATCAGCCCCAGCATTTT.

J is TRBJ2-7 and V is TRBV10-2, with TRBD1 matching 7 bases. Losses at the gene ends were 9 bases for V and 2 bases for J; bases not matched to a gene: 7. CDR1 and CDR2 (germline): WSHSY, SAAADI. The CDR3 contains 13 residues. The CDR3 sequence: CASIGQAAYEQYF. The CDR3 nucleotides are TGCGCCAGTATTGGACAGGCCGCCTACGAGCAGTACTTC.

The rearrangement joins TRBV19 to TRBJ1-1; TRBD1 is a possible D gene (5 bases). Germline-derived CDR1 and CDR2 are LNHDA and SQIVND (reference sequence). Deletions cut 1 base from V and 1 base from J, with 7 bases between. The CDR3 spans 14 residues. The CDR3 DNA reads as TGTGCCAGTAGTATAGCGGGGGGGAACACTGAAGCTTTCTTT. This codes for CASSIAGGNTEAFF.

Remarks on this clone: At one of its ends the junction is not consistent with the germline gene, which may arise from a read error. This chain uses TRBV4-2 with TRBJ2-3; 8 bases are shared with TRBD2. The CDR3 sequence is 16 residues long. Germline CDR1 LGHNA, CDR2 YNFKEQ. CDR3 amino acids: CAGSQDFRGGTDTQYF. The CDR3 nucleotides are TGTGCCGGCAGCCAAGATTTTCGGGGGGGTACAGATACGCAGTATTTT.